The clone carrying this T cell receptor (beta chain) was seen a few times. What it binds is not known. The sample comes from a study of CD8 T cells in Susac syndrome. The study's findings and limits: Regarding the TCR sequencing and HLA analysis, the study admitted that a relatively small number of individuals were involved.

Random hexamers were used to reverse transcribe an amount of about 0.5 to 1 ug RNA. TCRdb processed the immunoSEQ multiplex PCR reads anew with MiXCR; each CDR3 protein has one entry. The sample includes roughly 180,000 distinct CDR3 sequences, around 94% seen only once; the top ten take over 0.12%. The T cells that were sequenced for TCR beta were CD8+ and CD4+ cells from blood. Healthy donors were controls matched for age and sex. Trimming shortened V by 0 bases and J by 2 bases, and 5 bases separated the two germline ends. The CDR3 is 14 residues long. Sequences were obtained from CD4+ T cells from PBMCs. This chain links TRBV12-3 or TRBV12-4 with TRBJ1-5; perhaps TRBD1 as D (5 bases). The TCR originated in a human donor in good health. CDR3 loop: CASSLAGGNQPQHF. The CDR3 DNA follows: TGTGCCAGCAGTTTAGCGGGGGGCAATCAGCCCCAGCATTTT.